These T cell receptor beta chains were read from a single sample in a study of blood T cell repertoires in COVID-19. Clones were read by immunoSEQ multiplex PCR, and TCRdb kept only the in-frame ones, dropping some. The table lists about 190,000 clones, under 90% of them singletons. Sequenced material: peripheral blood. These receptor sequences come from a man aged 55 to 70 with acute or convalescent COVID-19. Each CDR3 is given with its conserved first and last residue. Fields, in order: J gene, V gene, D gene, clone size, CDR3 protein, CDR3 DNA. A D gene is named only where the DNA matches it firmly. Size is stated for part of the rows, as once, few or many counts, or as a class when the clone is expanded.

TRBJ2-3 TRBV7-2 - - CASSLISGGGTDTQYF TGTGCCAGCAGCCTCATAAGCGGAGGGGGCACAGATACGCAGTATTTT
TRBJ2-3 TRBV6-6 TRBD2 - CASSYGTSGTDTQYF TGTGCCAGCAGTTACGGGACTAGCGGGACAGATACGCAGTATTTT
TRBJ1-2 TRBV11-2 TRBD1 - CASSSHRGSYGYTF TGTGCCAGCAGCTCTCACAGGGGTTCCTATGGCTACACCTTC
TRBJ1-1 TRBV18 - - CASSPSQGGDTEAFF TGTGCCAGCTCACCGTCACAGGGAGGGGACACTGAAGCTTTCTTT
TRBJ2-1 TRBV4-3 TRBD2 - CASSQEPSGGGNEQFF TGCGCCAGCAGCCAAGAGCCTAGCGGGGGTGGTAATGAGCAGTTCTTC
TRBJ1-1 TRBV5-8 - few CASSLMGARTEAFF TGTGCCAGCAGCTTGATGGGGGCGCGGACTGAAGCTTTCTTT
TRBJ1-5 TRBV3-1/TRBV3-2 - - CASSQSPGGHQPQHF TGTGCCAGCAGCCAATCGCCGGGAGGCCATCAGCCCCAGCATTTT
TRBJ1-2 TRBV30 TRBD1 - CAWRLTGTGGNGYTF TGTGCCTGGAGGCTGACCGGGACAGGGGGGAATGGCTACACCTTC
TRBJ2-1 TRBV7-8 - - CASSLSTSAQQFF TGTGCCAGCAGCCTATCCACTAGTGCCCAGCAGTTCTTC
TRBJ1-2 TRBV18 - - CASSSGRTEYGYTF TGTGCCAGCTCATCAGGACGGACAGAGTATGGCTACACCTTC
TRBJ2-5 TRBV7-6 TRBD2 - CASSFKGAGGPETQYF TGTGCCAGCAGCTTTAAGGGAGCGGGAGGGCCAGAGACCCAGTACTTC
TRBJ2-7 TRBV6-2/TRBV6-3 - - CASSLGRGYYEQYF TGTGCCAGCAGCTTGGGGCGCGGATACTACGAGCAGTACTTC
TRBJ1-1 TRBV10-1 - few CASSLQGMNTEAFF TGCGCCAGCAGCCTACAGGGTATGAACACTGAAGCTTTCTTT
TRBJ2-1 TRBV2 - - CASSGRADNEQFF TGTGCCAGCAGTGGGCGAGCGGACAATGAGCAGTTCTTC
TRBJ2-4 TRBV7-9 - - CASSLGPTKNIQYF TGTGCCAGCAGCTTAGGCCCAACTAAAAACATTCAGTACTTC
TRBJ2-5 TRBV19 TRBD1 once CASSISTGGRETQYF TGTGCCAGTAGTATCTCGACAGGGGGCAGAGAGACCCAGTACTTC
TRBJ2-7 TRBV27 TRBD1 many CASSPHRDRGYEQYF TGTGCCAGCAGCCCTCACCGGGACAGGGGGTACGAGCAGTACTTC
TRBJ2-1 TRBV7-3 - - CASSRLFF TGTGCCAGCAGCCGTCTGTTCTTC
TRBJ1-6 TRBV6-2/TRBV6-3 - - CASSYRDYSPLHF TGTGCCAGCAGTTACCGGGACTACTCACCCCTCCACTTT
TRBJ2-3 TRBV5-4 - - CASSSGVVGGADTQYF TGTGCCAGCAGCTCCGGGGTCGTGGGCGGAGCAGATACGCAGTATTTT
TRBJ2-7 TRBV10-2 TRBD2 - CASIGGTSPWQYF TGCGCCAGCATCGGCGGGACTAGTCCGTGGCAGTACTTC
TRBJ1-2 TRBV29-1 TRBD1 - CSVEDLGRGLGYTF TGCAGCGTTGAAGATCTTGGCAGGGGGCTTGGCTACACCTTC
TRBJ2-3 TRBV25-1 TRBD2 - CASSGGRLAGWADTQYF TGTGCCAGCAGTGGGGGCCGGCTAGCGGGGTGGGCAGATACGCAGTATTTT
TRBJ2-1 TRBV3-1/TRBV3-2 TRBD2 once CASSQGTSGPYNEQFF TGTGCCAGCAGCCAAGGGACTAGCGGGCCCTACAATGAGCAGTTCTTC
TRBJ2-7 TRBV20-1 TRBD2 - CSASSGTSGSYEQYF TGCAGTGCAAGTAGCGGGACTAGCGGTTCCTACGAGCAGTACTTC
TRBJ2-2 TRBV20-1 - - CSASSPWEAGELFF TGCAGTGCTAGTTCCCCTTGGGAGGCCGGGGAGCTGTTTTTT
TRBJ1-5 TRBV19 - - CASRQGNQPQHF TGTGCCAGTAGACAGGGCAATCAGCCCCAGCATTTT
TRBJ1-4 TRBV6-5 TRBD1 - CASTKTGTDEKLFF TGTGCCAGCACCAAGACCGGGACAGATGAAAAACTGTTTTTT
TRBJ1-2 TRBV4-1 - few CASSPLGRGKAF TGCGCCAGCAGCCCCCTCGGGCGGGGTAAGGCCTTC
TRBJ1-5 TRBV24-1 - - CATSDARGTSNQPQHF TGTGCCACCAGTGATGCCCGGGGTACTAGCAATCAGCCCCAGCATTTT
TRBJ2-1 TRBV5-1 TRBD2 - CASSLASTSGNNEQFF TGCGCCAGCAGCTTGGCGAGCACTAGCGGCAACAATGAGCAGTTCTTC
TRBJ2-3 TRBV9 - - CASSISQGTDTQYF TGTGCCAGCAGCATTTCACAGGGTACAGATACGCAGTATTTT
TRBJ1-3 TRBV4-3 TRBD1 - CASSQTLTGSGNTIYF TGCGCCAGCAGCCAAACCCTGACAGGGTCTGGAAACACCATATATTTT
TRBJ2-7 TRBV6-5 TRBD2 - CASSYMGGEQYF TGTGCCAGCAGTTACATGGGGGGGGAGCAGTACTTC
TRBJ1-2 TRBV10-3 TRBD1 once CAISDIGTGQYGYTF TGTGCCATCAGTGATATCGGGACAGGCCAGTATGGCTACACCTTC
TRBJ2-3 TRBV3-1/TRBV3-2 - - CASSQLGRGSTDTQYF TGTGCCAGCAGCCAATTAGGGAGGGGGAGCACAGATACGCAGTATTTT
TRBJ2-3 TRBV6-1 TRBD2 once CASSGTSGGAGGLDTQYF TGTGCCAGCAGTGGGACTAGCGGGGGGGCCGGGGGTTTAGATACGCAGTATTTT
TRBJ1-1 TRBV2 - - CASTEGVNTEAFF TGTGCCAGCACTGAGGGAGTCAACACTGAAGCTTTCTTT
TRBJ2-3 TRBV4-1 TRBD2 - CASSGLAGSTDTQYF TGCGCCAGCAGCGGACTAGCGGGATCCACAGATACGCAGTATTTT